This is a list of T cell receptor beta chains from one sample in a study of identifying expanded T cells in peripheral blood. The assay was immunoSEQ multiplex PCR, and TCRdb's table has in-frame clones only and misses some. The data contain more than 85,000 clones, roughly 90% of them singletons. Source material: blood. These TCRs come from a person aged 18 to 75 in good health. Both conserved end residues are part of each CDR3. The order of the fields is J gene, D gene, V gene, clone size, CDR3 DNA, CDR3 protein. The D gene is left open where the match is weak. Expanded clones are given a class, and other clones once, few, many or no size at all.

j_gene: TRBJ2-7; d_gene: -; v_gene: TRBV6-6; abundance: -; CDR3nt: TGTGCCAGCGGTGGCGGTTACGAGCAGTACTTC; CDR3aa: CASGGGYEQYF
j_gene: TRBJ1-5; d_gene: -; v_gene: TRBV6-1; abundance: few; CDR3nt: TGTGCCAGCAGTGAGTCTGGATCGAATCAGCCCCAGCATTTT; CDR3aa: CASSESGSNQPQHF
j_gene: TRBJ2-5; d_gene: -; v_gene: TRBV7-6; abundance: -; CDR3nt: TGTGCCAGCAGCTTAGCAGGAGGCCAAGAGACCCAGTACTTC; CDR3aa: CASSLAGGQETQYF
j_gene: TRBJ1-4; d_gene: -; v_gene: TRBV5-1; abundance: -; CDR3nt: TGCGCCAGCAGCTTGGTGGGACGGGGTGAAAAACTGTTTTTT; CDR3aa: CASSLVGRGEKLFF
j_gene: TRBJ2-4; d_gene: -; v_gene: TRBV29-1; abundance: once; CDR3nt: TGCAGCATTACGCACCGGGACATTCAGTACTTC; CDR3aa: CSITHRDIQYF
j_gene: TRBJ2-7; d_gene: -; v_gene: TRBV7-9; abundance: -; CDR3nt: TGTGCCAGCAGCTCAAGCGGAGACGACGAGCAGTACTTC; CDR3aa: CASSSSGDDEQYF
j_gene: TRBJ1-3; d_gene: -; v_gene: TRBV2; abundance: -; CDR3nt: TGTGCCAGCAGTGCGGGTTCGGAAGGATCCGGAAACACCATATATTTT; CDR3aa: CASSAGSEGSGNTIYF
j_gene: TRBJ1-1; d_gene: -; v_gene: TRBV11-1; abundance: -; CDR3nt: TGTGCCAGCAGGAGTACCGGGACCCCTGAAGCTTTCTTT; CDR3aa: CASRSTGTPEAFF
j_gene: TRBJ2-7; d_gene: -; v_gene: TRBV19; abundance: -; CDR3nt: TGTGCCAGTAGGATGGGGGACCCCCGAGGCGAGCAGTACTTC; CDR3aa: CASRMGDPRGEQYF
j_gene: TRBJ1-2; d_gene: -; v_gene: TRBV6-5; abundance: few; CDR3nt: TGTGCCAGCAGTTACCTCAGGCTGGGTAGCTATGGCTACACCTTC; CDR3aa: CASSYLRLGSYGYTF
j_gene: TRBJ1-5; d_gene: TRBD1; v_gene: TRBV7-8; abundance: few; CDR3nt: TGTGCCAGCAGCTTAGCATGGGGGACAGTTGGAAAGCAGCCCCAGCATTTT; CDR3aa: CASSLAWGTVGKQPQHF
j_gene: TRBJ2-7; d_gene: TRBD1; v_gene: TRBV18; abundance: -; CDR3nt: TGTGCCAGCTCACCAGCAGGGGGACGCTCGTCCTACGAGCAGTACTTC; CDR3aa: CASSPAGGRSSYEQYF
j_gene: TRBJ1-4; d_gene: TRBD1; v_gene: TRBV19; abundance: few; CDR3nt: TGTGCCAGTAGTACAGACAGGGGATTCCAGGAAAAACTGTTTTTT; CDR3aa: CASSTDRGFQEKLFF
j_gene: TRBJ1-2; d_gene: -; v_gene: TRBV19; abundance: -; CDR3nt: TGTGCCAGTAGTATTCGAAGCCGGCAGTTCTCTAACTATGGCTACACCTTC; CDR3aa: CASSIRSRQFSNYGYTF
j_gene: TRBJ1-6; d_gene: TRBD1; v_gene: TRBV10-3; abundance: -; CDR3nt: TGTGCCATCAGTGAAGGGACAGCTAATAATTCACCCCTCCACTTT; CDR3aa: CAISEGTANNSPLHF
j_gene: TRBJ1-1; d_gene: -; v_gene: TRBV30; abundance: -; CDR3nt: TGTGCCTGGATTCTTACGGCCCAGGGTAGGTCGGGAGCTTTCTTT; CDR3aa: CAWILTAQGRSGAFF
j_gene: TRBJ1-2; d_gene: -; v_gene: TRBV19; abundance: -; CDR3nt: TGTGCCAGTAGCCCCTCGTGGGATGGCTACACCTTC; CDR3aa: CASSPSWDGYTF
j_gene: TRBJ1-1; d_gene: TRBD1; v_gene: TRBV10-3; abundance: -; CDR3nt: TGTGCCATCCAGACAGGGTCGTCGGGCACTGAAGCTTTCTTT; CDR3aa: CAIQTGSSGTEAFF
j_gene: TRBJ2-1; d_gene: -; v_gene: TRBV6-4; abundance: -; CDR3nt: TGTGCCAGCAGTGAGAGGCGGGGCGGACCCAATGAGCAGTTCTTC; CDR3aa: CASSERRGGPNEQFF
j_gene: TRBJ2-7; d_gene: -; v_gene: TRBV2; abundance: -; CDR3nt: TGTGCCAGCCTCTTCCGGGGGGCAATGTACGAGCAGTACTTC; CDR3aa: CASLFRGAMYEQYF
j_gene: TRBJ2-2; d_gene: -; v_gene: TRBV28; abundance: few; CDR3nt: TGTGCCACCCGTCCTTTTACGGGTTCCACCGGGGAGCTGTTTTTT; CDR3aa: CATRPFTGSTGELFF
j_gene: TRBJ1-5; d_gene: -; v_gene: TRBV18; abundance: few; CDR3nt: TGTGCCAGCTCAGCGCAAAGGGGAAGCAATCAGCCCCAGCATTTT; CDR3aa: CASSAQRGSNQPQHF
j_gene: TRBJ2-1; d_gene: -; v_gene: TRBV27; abundance: -; CDR3nt: TGTGCCAGCAGTGGATTTGAGGCGGTAGAATTCTTC; CDR3aa: CASSGFEAVEFF
j_gene: TRBJ2-1; d_gene: TRBD2; v_gene: TRBV4-1; abundance: -; CDR3nt: TGCGCCAGCAGCACCCCTGTGGTAGCGGGAGAGGGTACGGAGCAGTTCTTC; CDR3aa: CASSTPVVAGEGTEQFF
j_gene: TRBJ2-3; d_gene: -; v_gene: TRBV2; abundance: -; CDR3nt: TGTGCCAGCAGAATATCCGGGACCGGGCCGGATACGCAGTATTTT; CDR3aa: CASRISGTGPDTQYF
j_gene: TRBJ1-1; d_gene: TRBD1; v_gene: TRBV30; abundance: -; CDR3nt: TGTGCCTGGGACAGGGGGATGAACACTGAAGCTTTCTTT; CDR3aa: CAWDRGMNTEAFF
j_gene: TRBJ1-1; d_gene: TRBD1; v_gene: TRBV5-4; abundance: -; CDR3nt: TGTGCCAGCAGCTCACGGACAGGGGGGAACACTGAAGCTTTCTTT; CDR3aa: CASSSRTGGNTEAFF
j_gene: TRBJ2-7; d_gene: TRBD2; v_gene: TRBV7-2; abundance: -; CDR3nt: TGTGCCAGCAACTCTCTAGGACTAGCGGGAGCCTACGAGCAGTACTTC; CDR3aa: CASNSLGLAGAYEQYF
j_gene: TRBJ1-2; d_gene: -; v_gene: TRBV21-1; abundance: -; CDR3nt: TGTGCCAGCAGTAGAATGGCCCGGCTAGGCTACACCTTC; CDR3aa: CASSRMARLGYTF
j_gene: TRBJ2-7; d_gene: -; v_gene: TRBV6-5; abundance: once; CDR3nt: TGTGCCAGCAGAACGGACCGCAACTCCTACGAGCAGTACTTC; CDR3aa: CASRTDRNSYEQYF
j_gene: TRBJ2-7; d_gene: -; v_gene: TRBV7-3; abundance: -; CDR3nt: TGTGCCAGCAGCTTAAGACAGGTTGGTAGCTACGAGCAGTACTTC; CDR3aa: CASSLRQVGSYEQYF
j_gene: TRBJ2-5; d_gene: -; v_gene: TRBV19; abundance: -; CDR3nt: TGTGCCAGCACAAATGGGGGGGGCGAAGAGACCCAGTACTTC; CDR3aa: CASTNGGGEETQYF
j_gene: TRBJ1-2; d_gene: -; v_gene: TRBV5-1; abundance: once; CDR3nt: TGCGCCAGCAGCTTGGAATGGGGGCGCGGCTATGGCTACACCTTC; CDR3aa: CASSLEWGRGYGYTF
j_gene: TRBJ2-6; d_gene: -; v_gene: TRBV27; abundance: -; CDR3nt: TGTGCCAGCAGTTTTTCGGGGGCCAACGTCCTGACTTTC; CDR3aa: CASSFSGANVLTF
j_gene: TRBJ1-2; d_gene: -; v_gene: TRBV28; abundance: -; CDR3nt: TGTGCCAGCCATACAGGCTATGGCTACACCTTC; CDR3aa: CASHTGYGYTF
j_gene: TRBJ2-2; d_gene: TRBD2; v_gene: TRBV19; abundance: once; CDR3nt: TGTGCCAGTATTCTAGCGGCAGATACCGGGGAGCTGTTTTTT; CDR3aa: CASILAADTGELFF
j_gene: TRBJ1-5; d_gene: -; v_gene: TRBV6-6; abundance: -; CDR3nt: TGTGCCAGCAGTTACCGATTTCAATATAGCAATCAGCCCCAGCATTTT; CDR3aa: CASSYRFQYSNQPQHF
j_gene: TRBJ1-2; d_gene: -; v_gene: TRBV6-1; abundance: -; CDR3nt: TGTGCCAGCAGTGACAGGGGCGATGGTGGCTACACCTTC; CDR3aa: CASSDRGDGGYTF
j_gene: TRBJ2-3; d_gene: TRBD1; v_gene: TRBV10-3; abundance: -; CDR3nt: TGTGCCATCGAACCAGGACAGGGCCCCCCAGATACGCAGTATTTT; CDR3aa: CAIEPGQGPPDTQYF
j_gene: TRBJ1-1; d_gene: TRBD1; v_gene: TRBV18; abundance: -; CDR3nt: TGTGCCAGCTCACCACCAGACAGGGGTGGTACTGAAGCTTTCTTT; CDR3aa: CASSPPDRGGTEAFF
j_gene: TRBJ2-5; d_gene: -; v_gene: TRBV9; abundance: -; CDR3nt: TGTGCCAGCAGCGTACGCCATAACGGGGAGACCCAGTACTTC; CDR3aa: CASSVRHNGETQYF
j_gene: TRBJ1-1; d_gene: -; v_gene: TRBV28; abundance: once; CDR3nt: TGTGCCAGCAGTTTTCGACCCGGGAGTGGCGACACTGAAGCTTTCTTT; CDR3aa: CASSFRPGSGDTEAFF
j_gene: TRBJ1-2; d_gene: -; v_gene: TRBV6-6; abundance: -; CDR3nt: TGTGCCAGCAGTTTAGACGGAAACTATGGCTACACCTTC; CDR3aa: CASSLDGNYGYTF
j_gene: TRBJ1-1; d_gene: -; v_gene: TRBV19; abundance: -; CDR3nt: TGTGCCAGTAACGGTGGTCAGGGGCCCACACTGAGGAACACTGAAGCTTTCTTT; CDR3aa: CASNGGQGPTLRNTEAFF
j_gene: TRBJ2-3; d_gene: TRBD2; v_gene: TRBV7-2; abundance: -; CDR3nt: TGTGCCAGCAGCTTAGATGCGGGGGCAGATACGCAGTATTTT; CDR3aa: CASSLDAGADTQYF
j_gene: TRBJ2-1; d_gene: TRBD1; v_gene: TRBV7-2; abundance: -; CDR3nt: TGTGCCAGCAGCTTAGACCCAGGGGGTCTCAATGAGCAGTTCTTC; CDR3aa: CASSLDPGGLNEQFF
j_gene: TRBJ2-1; d_gene: -; v_gene: TRBV11-2; abundance: -; CDR3nt: TGTGCCAGCAGCTTAGGCTCCTACAATGAGCAGTTCTTC; CDR3aa: CASSLGSYNEQFF
j_gene: TRBJ1-5; d_gene: -; v_gene: TRBV9; abundance: -; CDR3nt: TGTGCCAGCAGCCCCTCGGGGGACAATCAGCCCCAGCATTTT; CDR3aa: CASSPSGDNQPQHF
j_gene: TRBJ2-5; d_gene: -; v_gene: TRBV4-3; abundance: -; CDR3nt: TGCGCCAGCAGCCAAGAGGTCCCGACGGGCGCGGGGGAGACCCAGTACTTC; CDR3aa: CASSQEVPTGAGETQYF
j_gene: TRBJ1-2; d_gene: TRBD1; v_gene: TRBV28; abundance: -; CDR3nt: TGTGCCAGCACCGAGGGGGGACAGGTAAACTATGGCTACACCTTC; CDR3aa: CASTEGGQVNYGYTF
j_gene: TRBJ2-7; d_gene: TRBD2; v_gene: TRBV7-9; abundance: -; CDR3nt: TGTGCCAGCACCTTAAGCGGGGCCTCCTACGAGCAGTACTTC; CDR3aa: CASTLSGASYEQYF
j_gene: TRBJ1-6; d_gene: -; v_gene: TRBV19; abundance: -; CDR3nt: TGTGCCAGTAGTATTTACAACAATTCACCCCTCCACTTT; CDR3aa: CASSIYNNSPLHF
j_gene: TRBJ1-1; d_gene: -; v_gene: TRBV19; abundance: -; CDR3nt: TGTGCCAGTAGTACCCCCCTGCGAGCTGAAGCTTTCTTT; CDR3aa: CASSTPLRAEAFF
j_gene: TRBJ1-2; d_gene: -; v_gene: TRBV29-1; abundance: once; CDR3nt: TGCAGCGTTGAATGGGCCCGGGAACCTGGCTACACCTTC; CDR3aa: CSVEWAREPGYTF